Below, 29 T cell receptor beta chains from the same sample are listed, as sequenced in a study of blood T cell repertoires in COVID-19. Produced via immunoSEQ multiplex PCR; TCRdb's table is partial and in-frame only. The sample carries under 300,000 clones, 89% recorded once. Sequenced input: PBMCs or T cells enriched from blood (not recorded which). All receptors come from a middle-aged woman who had recovered from COVID-19.

The chain's CDR3 is CASSPRTTQAFF. The CDR3 nucleotides read TGTGCCAGCAGCCCTCGGACTACCCAAGCTTTCTTT. The gene calls are TRBV9 and TRBJ1-1; unclear D gene. Germline V gene lookup returns CDR1 SGDLS and CDR2 YYNGEE. Trimming pared 4 bases from V and 9 bases from J, leaving 13 bases between. The CDR3 runs 12 residues.

The chain employs TRBV11-3 and TRBJ2-5, with D perhaps TRBD2 (5 bases). Germline-derived CDR1 and CDR2 are SGHNT and YENEEA. The CDR3 contains 14 residues. V was pared by 0 bases and J by 4 bases, with 9 bases between. This CDR3 reads CASSLDLAGETQYF. The CDR3 DNA sequence: TGTGCCAGCAGCTTAGATCTGGCGGGAGAGACCCAGTACTTC.

The CDR3 sequence is CASSDTGQGAGYEQYF. For the CDR3, the DNA is TGTGCCAGCAGTGACACGGGACAGGGGGCTGGTTACGAGCAGTACTTC. V usage is TRBV6-1 and J usage is TRBJ2-7; 12 nucleotides line up with TRBD1. This CDR3 has 16 amino acids. Germline lookup yields CDR1 MNHNS and CDR2 SASEGT. V was pared by 3 bases and J by 4 bases, with 7 bases of the junction left unmatched.

In its sample, this clone was seen a few times. This chain links TRBV19 with TRBJ2-2, with TRBD1 matching 9 bases. The J segment lost 2 bases and the V segment lost 7 bases, leaving 2 bases of the junction unmatched. The germline V gene encodes CDR1 LNHDA and CDR2 SQIVND (reference sequence). The CDR3 is 14 residues long. This CDR3 reads CASKGQGNTGELFF. Here the CDR3 DNA reads TGTGCCAGTAAGGGACAGGGTAACACCGGGGAGCTGTTTTTT.

V and J are TRBV5-4 and TRBJ2-3; TRBD1 aligns across 9 bases. V shed 0 bases and J 0 bases; nucleotides not matched to a gene: 2. CDR1 is SGHNT, CDR2 YYREEE, per germline (reference sequence). The CDR3 consists of 16 residues. As DNA, the CDR3 is TGTGCCAGCAGCTTGGGGACAGGGGCTAGCACAGATACGCAGTATTTT. Encoded protein: CASSLGTGASTDTQYF.

The rearrangement links TRBV2 to TRBJ1-2; possible D gene TRBD1, 6 bases. V dropped 6 bases and J dropped 3 bases, with 20 bases sitting between them. CDR1 SNHLY and CDR2 FYNNEI come from the germline V gene. The CDR3 loop spans 16 amino acids. The CDR3 coding sequence is TGTGCCAGCAGCCCCATGGGGTCTCAGGGGTACTATGGCTACACCTTC. Protein: CASSPMGSQGYYGYTF.

The chain combines TRBV5-4 with TRBJ1-2; TRBD1 aligns across 10 bases. The germline V gene encodes CDR1 SGHNT and CDR2 YYREEE (reference sequence). The CDR3 covers 14 residues. The junction had 10 bases not matched to a gene; V was cut back by 5 bases and J by 9 bases. In DNA form, the CDR3 reads TGTGCCAGCAGAACCGACAGGGGGCGGAATCGCTACACCTTC. As protein: CASRTDRGRNRYTF.

V and J are TRBV30 and TRBJ1-2; 7 nucleotides match TRBD1. This CDR3 spans 14 amino acids. Germline V gene data show CDR1 as GTSNPN and CDR2 as SVGIG (reference sequence). V trimming: 4 bases; J trimming: 5 bases; junction bases outside the gene matches: 10. The CDR3 DNA is TGTGCCTGGATGCGGACAGGAGCGGTGTATGGCTACACCTTC. Its translation is CAWMRTGAVYGYTF.

The chain links TRBV30 to TRBJ2-3; the match to TRBD1 covers 8 bases. This CDR3 spans 15 amino acids. CDR1 and CDR2 from the germline V gene are GTSNPN and SVGIG (reference sequence). The ends lost 1 base at V and 5 bases at J; junction bases unmatched: 8. The CDR3: CAWSGQGAPRDTQYF. The CDR3, as DNA: TGTGCCTGGAGTGGGCAGGGGGCACCTAGAGATACGCAGTATTTT.

This chain links TRBV30 with TRBJ1-3; 9 nucleotides line up with TRBD1. Trimming took 3 bases from V and 8 from J; bases not matched to a gene: 5. From germline, CDR1 is GTSNPN and CDR2 SVGIG (reference sequence). The CDR3 contains 13 residues. Here the CDR3 DNA reads TGTGCCTGGAGCCGGGACAGGGTTGACACCATATATTTT. This codes for CAWSRDRVDTIYF.

V gene TRBV12-3 or TRBV12-4 combines with J gene TRBJ1-5; TRBD1 aligns across 7 bases. The CDR3 has 12 amino acids. The ends lost 10 bases at V and 2 bases at J; junction bases unmatched: 2. The CDR3 loop reads CANGQGNQPQHF. Written as DNA, the CDR3 is TGTGCCAATGGACAGGGCAATCAGCCCCAGCATTTT.

This chain joins TRBV18 and TRBJ1-3; 8 bases are shared with TRBD1. V gave up 3 bases and J gave up 0 bases; unmatched junction bases: 22. Germline lookup yields CDR1 KGHSH and CDR2 LQKENI. The CDR3 loop spans 22 amino acids. The CDR3 sequence: CASSPLSRGRGRRNSSGNTIYF. The CDR3 DNA is TGTGCCAGCTCACCGCTCTCGCGAGGCAGGGGGCGTAGGAACTCCTCTGGAAACACCATATATTTT.

The chain combines TRBV9 with TRBJ2-1, with 8 bases fitting TRBD1. V shed 4 bases, J shed 7 bases, and the junction held 10 bases outside the gene matches. Germline values: CDR1 SGDLS, CDR2 YYNGEE. The CDR3 sequence is 15 residues long. The CDR3: CASSPSTGAVNEQFF. The CDR3 region has the DNA TGTGCCAGCAGCCCCTCGACAGGGGCGGTGAATGAGCAGTTCTTC.

The chain carries TRBV6-5 and TRBJ2-7; 7 nucleotides align to TRBD1. Germline assignment: CDR1 MNHEY and CDR2 SVGAGI. This CDR3 spans 15 amino acids. V was clipped by 6 bases and J by 2 bases; unmatched bases: 10. The CDR3, as DNA: TGTGCCAGCAGAACAGGCCAGGGACAGACCTACGAGCAGTACTTC. Residues: CASRTGQGQTYEQYF.

The gene calls are TRBV9 and TRBJ2-2, with 9 bases lining up with TRBD2. Germline V gene lookup returns CDR1 SGDLS and CDR2 YYNGEE. The CDR3 is 14 residues long. V dropped 4 bases and J dropped 7; count of bases not matched to a gene: 5. CDR3 amino acids: CASSIASGIGELFF. For the CDR3, the DNA is TGTGCCAGCAGCATCGCTAGCGGGATCGGGGAGCTGTTTTTT. The variable domain in full, with the rest retrieved from reference TRBV9 and TRBJ2-2, is DSGVTQTPKHLITATGQRVTLRCSPRSGDLSVYWYQQSLDQGLQFLIQYYNGEERAKGNILERFSAQQFPDLHSELNLSSLELGDSALYFCASSIASGIGELFFGEGSRLTVL.

CDR3 amino acids: CASSLDPPRYEQYF. The CDR3 DNA is TGTGCCAGCAGCTTGGATCCCCCGAGGTACGAGCAGTACTTC. V and J are TRBV5-5 and TRBJ2-7, with D unclear. CDR1 SGHKS and CDR2 YYEKEE come from the germline V gene (reference sequence). Trimming took off 0 bases at V and 4 bases at J, with 11 bases between the two ends. This CDR3 has 14 amino acids.

This clone was found once. In nucleotides, the CDR3 is TGTGCCAGCAGTTACCTCGCAGATACCCGTGATACGCAGTATTTT. This encodes CASSYLADTRDTQYF. This chain links TRBV6-5 with TRBJ2-3; D call uncertain. Germline V lookup: CDR1 MNHEY, CDR2 SVGAGI. Trimming left V 2 bases short and J 6 bases short, with 15 bases between. This CDR3 is built from 15 residues.

The CDR3 DNA reads TGTGCCAGCAGCCCATATTACGGGACTAACCAAGAGACCCAGTACTTC. Amino acids: CASSPYYGTNQETQYF. The chain employs TRBV14 and TRBJ2-5, with TRBD2 matching 7 bases. Trimming at V came to 4 bases and at J to 0 bases, leaving 8 bases not matched to a gene. CDR3 length equals 16 residues. Germline CDR1 SGHDN, CDR2 FVKESK. Variable domain in full (rest from reference TRBV14 and TRBJ2-5): EAGVTQFPSHSVIEKGQTVTLRCDPISGHDNLYWYRRVMGKEIKFLLHFVKESKQDESGMPNNRFLAERTGGTYSTLKVQPAELEDSGVYFCASSPYYGTNQETQYFGPGTRLLVL.

The gene calls are TRBV6-5 and TRBJ1-2; D possibly corresponds to TRBD1 (6 bases). This CDR3 comprises 15 residues. Germline V gene data show CDR1 as MNHEY and CDR2 as SVGAGI. Trimming cost V 2 bases and J 3 bases, with 13 bases left between them. DNA for the CDR3: TGTGCCAGCAGTTACACCCGACAGGCGGACTATGGCTACACCTTC. It translates to CASSYTRQADYGYTF.

The J gene is TRBJ1-2, the V gene TRBV19; D not resolved. V was shortened by 7 bases and J by 4 bases, with 16 bases between the two germline ends. The germline gives CDR1 LNHDA, CDR2 SQIVND (reference sequence). The CDR3 has 14 residues. CDR3 coding DNA: TGTGCCAGTACCCCAACAGAATCAGCCTATGGCTACACCTTC. Protein product: CASTPTESAYGYTF.

The CDR3 protein is CSVRDRGVGDVAFF. In nucleotides, the CDR3 is TGCAGCGTCCGGGACAGGGGTGTGGGGGATGTAGCTTTCTTT. The V and J genes are TRBV29-1 and TRBJ1-1; 10 bases line up with TRBD1. V dropped 6 bases and J dropped 10; count of bases not matched to a gene: 14. This CDR3 contains 14 residues. Per germline, CDR1 SQVTM and CDR2 ANQGSEA.

V gene TRBV7-2 combines with J gene TRBJ2-5; D perhaps matches TRBD2 (5 bases). The CDR3 consists of 14 residues. Trimming shortened V by 2 bases and J by 5 bases, and 12 bases separated the two germline ends. Germline V CDR1 and CDR2: SGHTA, FQGNSA. The CDR3 coding sequence is TGTGCCAGCAGCTTAATGGGAGACGTCGAGACCCAGTACTTC. Its protein is CASSLMGDVETQYF.

The chain recombines TRBV5-1 with TRBJ2-7, with D possibly being TRBD1 (6 bases). The V and J ends lost 2 bases and 6 bases respectively, with 6 bases between them. The germline CDR1 and CDR2 sequences are SGHRS and YFSETQ. The CDR3 extends over 11 amino acids. The DNA of the CDR3 is TGCGCCAGCAGCTTAGGGGGCGAGCAGTACTTC. Protein: CASSLGGEQYF.

V usage is TRBV19 and J usage is TRBJ1-1, with D maybe TRBD1 (5 bases). V was pared by 3 bases and J by 0 bases, with 8 bases between. The length of the CDR3 is 14 residues. Germline V gene data show CDR1 as LNHDA and CDR2 as SQIVND (reference sequence). The CDR3 loop is CASSISRVNTEAFF. The CDR3 DNA is TGTGCCAGTAGTATCAGCAGGGTGAACACTGAAGCTTTCTTT.

The chain combines TRBV3-1 (or the pseudogene TRBV3-2) with TRBJ2-5; 9 positions match TRBD2. This CDR3 contains 17 residues. Germline V gives CDR1 LGHDT, CDR2 YNNKEL (reference sequence). J was trimmed by 2 bases and V by 4 bases; bases with no gene match: 11. CDR3 coding DNA: TGTGCCAGCAGCCTCGACGTTTCGGCGGGGGGGCAAGAGACCCAGTACTTC. This sequence encodes CASSLDVSAGGQETQYF.

The rearrangement uses TRBV5-4 and TRBJ2-2; 7 bases match TRBD1. This CDR3 is 15 amino acids long. The germline V gene encodes CDR1 SGHNT and CDR2 YYREEE (reference sequence). The trim removed 4 bases at V and 1 base at J, leaving 4 bases unmatched. CDR3 sequence reads: CASSPNRGNTGELFF. As DNA, the CDR3 is TGTGCCAGCAGCCCAAACAGGGGGAACACCGGGGAGCTGTTTTTT.

The gene calls are TRBV6-2 or TRBV6-3 and TRBJ2-5; TRBD1 agrees at 8 bases. This CDR3 is 16 amino acids long. V dropped 4 bases and J dropped 5; count of bases not matched to a gene: 12. CDR1 MNHEY and CDR2 SVGEGT come from the germline V gene. The CDR3 reads CASSFGRSGGGETQYF. The CDR3 coding sequence is TGTGCCAGCAGTTTCGGGCGGTCAGGGGGCGGGGAGACCCAGTACTTC.

The gene calls are TRBV6-1 and TRBJ1-2, with D possibly matching TRBD1 (5 bases). The V end was cut by 2 bases, the J end by 2 bases, with 15 bases between. Germline assignment: CDR1 MNHNS and CDR2 SASEGT. This CDR3 region has 16 residues. The CDR3 DNA sequence: TGTGCCAGCAGTGAAATTCTGGCAAGGGGAAACTATGGCTACACCTTC. It codes for CASSEILARGNYGYTF.

This chain connects TRBV16 to TRBJ1-4, with a possible D match to TRBD1 (6 bases). This CDR3 region has 13 residues. The V end was cut by 4 bases, the J end by 8 bases, with 11 bases between. From germline, CDR1 is KGHSY and CDR2 FQNENV. Here the CDR3 reads CASSRDISEKLFF. Written as DNA, the CDR3 is TGTGCCAGCAGCCGGGACATCTCCGAAAAACTGTTTTTT.